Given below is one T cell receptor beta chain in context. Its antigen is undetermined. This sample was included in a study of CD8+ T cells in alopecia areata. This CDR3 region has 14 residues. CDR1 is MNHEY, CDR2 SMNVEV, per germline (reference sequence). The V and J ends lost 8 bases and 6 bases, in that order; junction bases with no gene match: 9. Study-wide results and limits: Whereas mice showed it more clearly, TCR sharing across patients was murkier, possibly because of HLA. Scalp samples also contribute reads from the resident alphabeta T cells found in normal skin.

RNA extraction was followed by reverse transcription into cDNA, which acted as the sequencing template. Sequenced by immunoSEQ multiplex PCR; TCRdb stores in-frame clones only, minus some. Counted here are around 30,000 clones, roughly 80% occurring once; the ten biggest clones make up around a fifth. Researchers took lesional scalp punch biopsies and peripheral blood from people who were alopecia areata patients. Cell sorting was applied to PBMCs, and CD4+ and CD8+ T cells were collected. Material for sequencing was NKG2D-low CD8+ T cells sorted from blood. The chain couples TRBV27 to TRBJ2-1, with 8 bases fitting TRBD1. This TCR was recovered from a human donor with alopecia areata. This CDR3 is CASETGQGGNEQFF. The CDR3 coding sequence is TGTGCCAGCGAAACTGGACAGGGTGGCAATGAGCAGTTCTTC.